Given below is one T cell receptor beta chain in context. What it binds is unknown. Measured with immunoSEQ multiplex PCR; TCRdb has only the in-frame clones, and not every one. The table includes tens of thousands of clones, roughly 96% detected once. These data are taken from a study of cytomegalovirus exposure and HLA in healthy donors. Looking at the study overall: Later analysis reported that the 110 or so validation repertoires shared the platform of the roughly 700 first-cohort repertoires.

Regarding the study as a whole: TCR clusters originating in the first cohort tended to co-occur in the 120 validation repertoires, according to a later analysis. It was about 150 TCR beta chains that were listed as cytomegalovirus-associated. In vitro confirmation showed three CMV-associated chains to be CMV antigen specific.

Sequencing was carried out using PBMCs. The sequence derives from a man younger than 30 in good health and CMV-seronegative.

The CDR3 DNA is TGTGCCAGCGAGTGGGAGGGTGGCGAAAAACTGTTTTTT. It specifies CASEWEGGEKLFF. The genes are TRBV7-9 and TRBJ1-4; D not certain. V shed 8 bases and J shed 8 bases, with 15 bases lying between them. Germline V gene sequence: CDR1 SEHNR, CDR2 FQNEAQ (reference sequence). The length of the CDR3 is 13 residues.